These T cell receptor beta chains were read from a single sample in a study of CD8 T cells in Susac syndrome. TCRdb reanalysed the immunoSEQ multiplex PCR reads using MiXCR and keeps one entry per CDR3 protein. The data hold 210,000 or so distinct CDR3 sequences, with 94% observed a single time. Sequencing was performed on CD4+ T cells from PBMCs. These receptors originate from a human donor with Susac syndrome. CDR3s include the opening cysteine and the closing phenylalanine or tryptophan. Fields, in order: V gene, J gene, D gene, clone size, CDR3 DNA, CDR3 protein. A D gene is named only where the DNA matches it firmly. Size values are once, few and many counts, or a class for expanded clones, and some rows have none.

>TRBV12-3/TRBV12-4|TRBJ2-7|TRBD2|few
TGTGCCAGCAGGGTATCTAGCGGGGGCCGCGAGCAGTACTTC
CASRVSSGGREQYF
>TRBV3-1|TRBJ1-2|NA|NA
TGTGCCAGCAGCCACGCAGAGAACTATGGCTACACCTTC
CASSHAENYGYTF
>TRBV18|TRBJ2-7|NA|NA
TGTGCCAGCTCACGAGGGGCGAACTACGAGCAGTACTTC
CASSRGANYEQYF
>TRBV6-2/TRBV6-3|TRBJ2-5|TRBD2|NA
TGTGCCAGCAGCGATCCCGGGACTAGCGGAAAAGAGACCCAGTACTTC
CASSDPGTSGKETQYF
>TRBV19|TRBJ1-2|NA|once
TGTGCCATCGGACAGCAAGGCGGCTACACCTTC
CAIGQQGGYTF
>TRBV29-1|TRBJ1-2|NA|NA
TGCAGCGTCACCGTACAGGGTAACTATGGCTACACCTTC
CSVTVQGNYGYTF
>TRBV2|TRBJ2-5|TRBD1|NA
TGTGCCAGCCTCCGGGACAGGGAAGAGACCCAGTACTTC
CASLRDREETQYF
>TRBV20-1|TRBJ2-3|TRBD2|NA
TGCAGTGTTACGTTCGGGGGGGCCGCAGATACGCAGTATTTT
CSVTFGGAADTQYF
>TRBV3-1|TRBJ2-5|NA|NA
TGTGCCAGCAGCCAAGCCCGGATGGAGACCCAGTACTTC
CASSQARMETQYF
>TRBV7-9|TRBJ1-2|NA|once
TGTGCCAGCAGCCCAACGACAGAGGATGGCTACACCTTC
CASSPTTEDGYTF
>TRBV15|TRBJ2-7|TRBD1|NA
TGTGCCACCAGCAGAGATCTAATGACAGGGGGGTCATTCGAGCAGTACTTC
CATSRDLMTGGSFEQYF
>TRBV4-3|TRBJ2-5|NA|NA
TGCGCCAGCAGCCATCGTAAAACTATCGTGACCCAGTACTTC
CASSHRKTIVTQYF
>TRBV5-1|TRBJ1-4|NA|NA
TGCGCCAGCAGCTTGGAGGCAGAAACTAATGAAAAACTGTTTTTT
CASSLEAETNEKLFF
>TRBV5-4|TRBJ1-3|NA|NA
TGTGCCAGCAGCTTGTACGGGGTGGGGGGAAACACCATATATTTT
CASSLYGVGGNTIYF
>TRBV27|TRBJ2-7|NA|NA
TGTGCCAGCAGACCCTCCGGACGCGCATACGAGCAGTACTTC
CASRPSGRAYEQYF
>TRBV9|TRBJ2-7|NA|NA
TGTGCCAGCAGCTTAAGTACAGGGTCCGAGCAGTACTTC
CASSLSTGSEQYF
>TRBV9|TRBJ1-2|NA|few
TGTGCCAGCAGCGTAGGTGGCGGGTATGGCTACACCTTC
CASSVGGGYGYTF
>TRBV5-1|TRBJ1-2|NA|NA
TGCGCCAGCAGCTTGGGACAGAGCGGCTACACCTTC
CASSLGQSGYTF
>TRBV5-1|TRBJ2-2|NA|NA
TGCGCCAGCAGCTTTAACGACGCGAACACCGGGGAGCTGTTTTTT
CASSFNDANTGELFF
>TRBV6-6|TRBJ2-5|NA|NA
TGTGCCAGCAGAAACGGGCTACTAGGGGGAGAGACCCAGTACTTC
CASRNGLLGGETQYF
>TRBV6-5|TRBJ1-2|NA|NA
TGTGCCAGCAGCTTTCTCCTGGGAGGTGGCTACACCTTC
CASSFLLGGGYTF
>TRBV20-1|TRBJ2-3|NA|NA
TGCAGTGCTAGCGTCCCGGAGGGGGGGCGCTTGGTTGATACGCAGTATTTT
CSASVPEGGRLVDTQYF
>TRBV14|TRBJ1-3|NA|NA
TGTGCCAGCAGCCAAAGGATGAACACCATATATTTT
CASSQRMNTIYF
>TRBV29-1|TRBJ1-1|NA|NA
TGCAGCGTTAGGGGGGGGCTCTCTGAAGCTTTCTTT
CSVRGGLSEAFF
>TRBV5-1|TRBJ2-2|NA|NA
TGCGCCAGCAGCTTGGCGGTCACCGGGGAGCTGTTTTTT
CASSLAVTGELFF
>TRBV28|TRBJ2-7|NA|NA
TGTGCCAGCAGTTCGCCCGGGGAGGGGGCGGACGTAAAGCAGTACTTC
CASSSPGEGADVKQYF
>TRBV7-2|TRBJ2-3|NA|once
TGTGCCAGCAGCACAGTGGCTACGCAGTATTTT
CASSTVATQYF
>TRBV30|TRBJ1-5|TRBD1|NA
TGTGCCTGGAGTGTAATAGAGGGGGCACGGCAGCCCCAGCATTTT
CAWSVIEGARQPQHF
>TRBV4-2|TRBJ2-4|NA|NA
TGTGCCAGCAGCCAAGATGGAACCCGAGGGGTCGGGGCCAAAAACATTCAGTACTTC
CASSQDGTRGVGAKNIQYF
>TRBV6-2/TRBV6-3|TRBJ1-5|NA|once
TGTGCCAGCAGTTATGGCAGGGGAAGCAATCAGCCCCAGCATTTT
CASSYGRGSNQPQHF
>TRBV15|TRBJ2-7|TRBD1|NA
TGTGCCACCAGCAGAGATCGCGTCGAGACAGGGGCCGAGCAGTACTTC
CATSRDRVETGAEQYF
>TRBV27|TRBJ2-1|NA|NA
TGTGCCAGCAGTGCAGGGGAAGATGAGCAGTTCTTC
CASSAGEDEQFF
>TRBV7-2|TRBJ1-6|TRBD1|NA
TGTGCCAGCAGCATCGCTACAGGGGGGAGTAGTTCACCCCTCCACTTT
CASSIATGGSSSPLHF
>TRBV6-5|TRBJ1-1|NA|NA
TGTGCCAGCAGTTTCCGAGCTTTGGGGGCAGTCACTGAAGCTTTCTTT
CASSFRALGAVTEAFF
>TRBV28|TRBJ2-5|NA|NA
TGTGCCAGCAGCTCAACCAGGGGGGCGTACCAAGAGACCCAGTACTTC
CASSSTRGAYQETQYF
>TRBV4-1|TRBJ2-2|NA|NA
TGCGCCAGCAGCCCCTCCCGCACCGGGGAGCTGTTTTTT
CASSPSRTGELFF
>TRBV15|TRBJ1-1|NA|NA
TGTGCCACCAGGCTTCGGGAGAACACTGAAGCTTTCTTT
CATRLRENTEAFF
>TRBV6-2/TRBV6-3|TRBJ1-5|TRBD1|NA
TGTGCCGGATCCGGGACAGCCCTCAATCAGCCCCAGCATTTT
CAGSGTALNQPQHF
>TRBV30|TRBJ2-7|NA|NA
TGTGCTACCAATGGGCTACAGGGAGACGACGAGCAGTACTTC
CATNGLQGDDEQYF
>TRBV5-1|TRBJ1-2|NA|once
TGCGCCAGCAGCGGGAGACAGGCCCCGTATGGCTACACCTTC
CASSGRQAPYGYTF
>TRBV12-3/TRBV12-4|TRBJ2-7|NA|few
TGTGCCAGCAGTTCGTCAGATCGATACGAGCAGTACTTC
CASSSSDRYEQYF
>TRBV20-1|TRBJ1-5|NA|NA
TGCAGTGCTAGAGTAAGGGGGGCTGAGGAGCCCCAGCATTTT
CSARVRGAEEPQHF
>TRBV7-2|TRBJ1-2|TRBD1|NA
TGTGCCAGCAGCTTAGGTGGGACAGGGGCAAACTATGGCTACACCTTC
CASSLGGTGANYGYTF
>TRBV9|TRBJ1-5|TRBD1|NA
TGTGCCAGCAGTGCCGGGACAGCTGAAAATCAGCCCCAGCATTTT
CASSAGTAENQPQHF
>TRBV20-1|TRBJ1-5|NA|NA
TGCAGTGTATGGGGCCGTGCAGGGAACAATCAGCCCCAGCATTTT
CSVWGRAGNNQPQHF
>TRBV30|TRBJ1-6|NA|NA
TGTGCCTGGAGTGGGCAGACTAATTCACCCCTCCACTTT
CAWSGQTNSPLHF
>TRBV9|TRBJ2-7|NA|NA
TGTGCCAGCAGCGCACACGGACAGAACTACGAGCAGTACTTC
CASSAHGQNYEQYF
>TRBV12-3/TRBV12-4|TRBJ1-1|NA|NA
TGTGCCAGCAGCTTGAGACACACTGAAGCTTTCTTT
CASSLRHTEAFF
>TRBV4-2|TRBJ2-1|TRBD1|NA
TGTGCCAGCAGCCGAACAGGGGGGCAGTTCTTC
CASSRTGGQFF
>TRBV11-2|TRBJ1-2|TRBD1|NA
TGTGCCAGCAGCTTAGTGCTTGGGACAGGGGTTCCCTATGGCTACACCTTC
CASSLVLGTGVPYGYTF
>TRBV20-1|TRBJ1-5|NA|once
TGCAGTGCTAGTAGACGGGGGCAGCCCCAGCATTTT
CSASRRGQPQHF
>TRBV24-1|TRBJ2-6|NA|NA
TGTGCCACCAGCCCCCGCGGGGCCAACGTCCTGACTTTC
CATSPRGANVLTF
>TRBV7-8|TRBJ1-4|NA|NA
TGTGCCAGCAGCTTAGAGCCCCCTAATGAAAAACTGTTTTTT
CASSLEPPNEKLFF
>TRBV12-3/TRBV12-4|TRBJ1-3|NA|NA
TGTGCCAGCAGTTTAAGTGCGGGAGTCCTTAGAAACACCATATATTTT
CASSLSAGVLRNTIYF
>TRBV5-1|TRBJ2-5|NA|NA
TGCGCCAGCAGCTTGGGGCAGAGAGGAGAGACCCAGTACTTC
CASSLGQRGETQYF